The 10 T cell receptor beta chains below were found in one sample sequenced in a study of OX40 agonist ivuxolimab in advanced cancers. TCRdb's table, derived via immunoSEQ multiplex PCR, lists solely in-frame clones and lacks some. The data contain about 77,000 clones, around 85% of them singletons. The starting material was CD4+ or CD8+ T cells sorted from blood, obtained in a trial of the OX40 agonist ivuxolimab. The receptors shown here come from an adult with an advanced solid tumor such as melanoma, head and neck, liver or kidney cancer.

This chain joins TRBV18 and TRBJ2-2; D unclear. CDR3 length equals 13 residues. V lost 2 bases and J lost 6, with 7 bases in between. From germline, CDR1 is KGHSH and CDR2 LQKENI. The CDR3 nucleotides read TGTGCCAGCTCACCATGGATCTCCGGGGAGCTGTTTTTT. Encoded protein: CASSPWISGELFF.

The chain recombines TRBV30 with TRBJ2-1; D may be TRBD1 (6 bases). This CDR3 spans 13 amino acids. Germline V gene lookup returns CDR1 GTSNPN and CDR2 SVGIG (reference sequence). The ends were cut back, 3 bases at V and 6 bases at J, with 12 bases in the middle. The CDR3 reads CAWSRGSPNEQFF. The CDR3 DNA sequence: TGTGCCTGGAGCAGGGGTTCGCCCAATGAGCAGTTCTTC. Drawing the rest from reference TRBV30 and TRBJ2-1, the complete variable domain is SQTIHQWPATLVQPVGSPLSLECTVEGTSNPNLYWYRQAAGRGLQLLFYSVGIGQISSEVPQNLSASRPQDRQFILSSKKLLLSDSGFYLCAWSRGSPNEQFFGPGTRLTVL.

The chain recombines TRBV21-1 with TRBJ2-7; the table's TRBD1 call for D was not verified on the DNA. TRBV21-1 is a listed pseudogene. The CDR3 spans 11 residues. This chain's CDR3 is CDGDRGEEQYF. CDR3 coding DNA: TGTGACGGGGACAGGGGAGAAGAGCAGTACTTC.

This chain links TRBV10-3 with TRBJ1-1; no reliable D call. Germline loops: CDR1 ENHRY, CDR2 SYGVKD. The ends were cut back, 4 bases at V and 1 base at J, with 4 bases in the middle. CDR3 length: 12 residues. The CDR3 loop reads CAISVGNTEAFF. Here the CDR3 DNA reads TGTGCCATCAGTGTGGGGAACACTGAAGCTTTCTTT.

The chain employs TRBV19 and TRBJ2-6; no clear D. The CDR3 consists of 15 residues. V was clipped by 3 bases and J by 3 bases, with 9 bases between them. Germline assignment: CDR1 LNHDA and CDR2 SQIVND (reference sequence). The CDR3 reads CASSILVSGANVLTF. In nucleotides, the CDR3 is TGTGCCAGTAGTATTTTAGTAAGTGGGGCCAACGTCCTGACTTTC. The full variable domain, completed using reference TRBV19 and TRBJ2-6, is DGGITQSPKYLFRKEGQNVTLSCEQNLNHDAMYWYRQDPGQGLRLIYYSQIVNDFQKGDIAEGYSVSREKKESFPLTVTSAQKNPTAFYLCASSILVSGANVLTFGAGSRLTVL.

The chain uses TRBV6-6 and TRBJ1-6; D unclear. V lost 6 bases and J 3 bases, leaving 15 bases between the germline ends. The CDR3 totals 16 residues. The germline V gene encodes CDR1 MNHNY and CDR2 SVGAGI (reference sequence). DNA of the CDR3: TGTGCCAGCAGGAATAATCGAGGGAACTATAATTCACCCCTCCACTTT. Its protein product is CASRNNRGNYNSPLHF.

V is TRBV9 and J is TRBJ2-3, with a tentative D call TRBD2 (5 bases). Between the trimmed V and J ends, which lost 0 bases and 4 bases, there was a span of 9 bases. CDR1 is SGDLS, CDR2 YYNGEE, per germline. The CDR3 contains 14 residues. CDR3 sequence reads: CASSVGLGADTQYF. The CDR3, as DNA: TGTGCCAGCAGCGTAGGTCTGGGAGCAGATACGCAGTATTTT.

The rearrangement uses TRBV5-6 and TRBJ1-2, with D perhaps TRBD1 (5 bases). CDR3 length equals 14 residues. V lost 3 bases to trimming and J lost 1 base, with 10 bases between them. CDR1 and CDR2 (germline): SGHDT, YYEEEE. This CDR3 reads CASSSPQGNYGYTF. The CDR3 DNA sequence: TGTGCCAGCAGCTCACCCCAGGGTAACTATGGCTACACCTTC.

The CDR3 DNA follows: TGCGCCAGCAGCAAGTCATTAACGGACTTGAGCTCCTACAATGAGCAGTTCTTC. This sequence encodes CASSKSLTDLSSYNEQFF. The gene calls are TRBV10-2 and TRBJ2-1, with D perhaps matching TRBD2 (5 bases). V was cut by 6 bases and J by 0 bases, with 21 bases left in between. Germline-derived CDR1 and CDR2 are WSHSY and SAAADI. The length of the CDR3 is 18 residues.

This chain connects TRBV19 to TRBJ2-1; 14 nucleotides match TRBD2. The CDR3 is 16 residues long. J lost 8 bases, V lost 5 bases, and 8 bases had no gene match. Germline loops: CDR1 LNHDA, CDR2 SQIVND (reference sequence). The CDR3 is CASSSGTSGSGYEQFF. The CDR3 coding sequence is TGTGCCAGTAGTTCCGGGACTAGCGGGAGCGGCTATGAGCAGTTCTTC. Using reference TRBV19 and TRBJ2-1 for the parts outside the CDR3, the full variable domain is DGGITQSPKYLFRKEGQNVTLSCEQNLNHDAMYWYRQDPGQGLRLIYYSQIVNDFQKGDIAEGYSVSREKKESFPLTVTSAQKNPTAFYLCASSSGTSGSGYEQFFGPGTRLTVL.